The TCR beta chain under discussion was sequenced for a study of T cells after yellow fever vaccination. Study outcomes and limitations: Overlap between CD4 and CD8 compartments was detected for a small share of clonotypes. FACS-sorted repertoires could contain abundant clonotypes contaminating from the bulk population. Post-booster repertoires again held most primary-vaccination clones (96% CD4, roughly 88% CD8).

UMIs and a universal primer site were added when TCR cDNA was made by 5'RACE template switching. TCRdb redid the calling of the 5' RACE reads with MiXCR, one entry per CDR3 protein. The table has 500,000 to 650,000 distinct CDR3 sequences, roughly an eighth seen once. As for this clonotype: Its antigen is unidentified.

This clonotype was sampled from a man younger than 40 who received the YFV17D yellow fever vaccine. The sequenced sample was PBMCs, obtained on the day of the yellow fever booster vaccination.

CDR3 sequence (DNA): TGCAGTGCTAACGAAAGAAACTATGGCTACACCTTC. It translates to CSANERNYGYTF. The rearrangement joins TRBV20-1 to TRBJ1-2; D is undetermined. V was trimmed by 4 bases and J by 2 bases, leaving 8 bases between them. The germline gives CDR1 DFQATT, CDR2 SNEGSKA (reference sequence). CDR3 size: 12 residues.